The clone carrying this TCR beta chain appeared once. The data are from a study of blood T cell repertoires in COVID-19. In the authors' workflow: Scientists estimated how many nucleated cells there were by amplifying reference gene primers. Assay used: immunoSEQ multiplex PCR; TCRdb lists only in-frame clones, some missing. V, J and clone size are taken as reported in that table, and D and trimming were inferred from the DNA itself. The repertoire includes about 150,000 clones, approximately 87% of them detected once, and 3% to 4% sits in the top ten. The V and J ends lost 1 base and 2 bases respectively, with 8 bases between them. Germline V CDR1 and CDR2: LNHNV, YYDKDF (reference sequence). The CDR3 totals 15 residues.

The V and J genes are TRBV15 and TRBJ2-2, with a possible D match to TRBD1 (6 bases). The sample taken for sequencing was peripheral blood. This TCR derives from a woman in her seventies with acute or convalescent COVID-19. The chain's CDR3 is CATSRARGNTGELFF. The DNA for the CDR3 is TGTGCCACCAGCAGAGCCAGGGGTAACACCGGGGAGCTGTTTTTT.